This TCR beta chain derives from a study of blood T cells in healthy people across ages. Using a J-beta primer mix together with a sample-barcoded 5' primer, a second PCR was run for roughly 7 to 12 cycles. Using its own MiXCR run on the 5' RACE reads, TCRdb lists one record per CDR3 protein. Of 780,000 or so distinct CDR3 sequences in the sample, about 56% are singletons; the top ten hold roughly 26%. Germline CDR1 is SGHRS and CDR2 is YFSETQ. The CDR3 extends over 16 amino acids. The J segment lost 6 bases and the V segment lost 6 bases, leaving 11 bases of the junction unmatched. This chain joins TRBV5-1 and TRBJ2-1; 11 bases agree with TRBD2. Sequencing was done on a sample of blood. The sequence was obtained from a man aged 35 to 55 in good health. CDR3 in amino acids: CASNSVSSGGTNEQFF. In DNA, the CDR3 is TGCGCCAGCAATTCCGTGTCTAGCGGGGGGACCAATGAGCAGTTCTTC.